Below, 18 T cell receptor beta chains from the same sample are listed, as sequenced in a study of blood T cell repertoires in COVID-19. Profiling relied on immunoSEQ multiplex PCR, and the TCRdb table lists in-frame clones only, not all of them. The sample holds about 81,000 clones, approximately 80% seen once. Sequences were obtained from peripheral blood. These receptors were obtained from a human donor in a cohort sampled during active COVID-19.

The chain combines TRBV19 with TRBJ1-1; D may be TRBD1 (5 bases). The germline V and J ends were trimmed by 3 bases and 10 bases, with 12 bases remaining between them. The CDR3 consists of 12 residues. CDR1 is LNHDA and CDR2 is SQIVND in the germline V gene (reference sequence). Here the CDR3 DNA reads TGTGCCAGTAGTATCGGGCCGGGGGGAGCTTTCTTT. As protein: CASSIGPGGAFF.

The chain is built from TRBV27 and TRBJ2-1; 8 bases match TRBD1. The V gene's germline CDR1 is MNHEY and CDR2 SMNVEV (reference sequence). Trimming removed 6 bases from V and 3 bases from J; junction bases left unmatched: 7. The CDR3 covers 15 residues. The CDR3 DNA sequence: TGTGCCAGCAGGTCGGACAGGGCCCTCTACAATGAGCAGTTCTTC. Its translation is CASRSDRALYNEQFF.

V gene TRBV2 combines with J gene TRBJ1-4, with 7 positions matching TRBD1. CDR3 size: 16 residues. The junction had 13 bases not matched to a gene; V was cut back by 4 bases and J by 8 bases. Germline CDR1 is SNHLY and CDR2 is FYNNEI. The CDR3 coding sequence is TGTGCCAGCAGTGTGTGGCGGGACAGCAGTCCAGAAAAACTGTTTTTT. Translating it yields CASSVWRDSSPEKLFF.

The rearrangement links TRBV5-1 to TRBJ1-1; 12 bases align to TRBD1. V shed 2 bases and J 4 bases; nucleotides not matched to a gene: 6. Germline CDR1 SGHRS, CDR2 YFSETQ. This CDR3 has 16 residues. The CDR3 DNA follows: TGCGCCAGCAGCTTCACTCCGGGACAGGGGGCCACTGAAGCTTTCTTT. Its protein is CASSFTPGQGATEAFF.

This chain links TRBV7-9 with TRBJ2-7, with D tentatively TRBD1 (5 bases). Germline V gene sequence: CDR1 SEHNR, CDR2 FQNEAQ (reference sequence). CDR3 length: 12 amino acids. With 5 bases removed from V and 3 bases from J, the gap between germline ends came to 8 bases. The CDR3 bases are TGTGCCAGCAGCGAACAGGACTACGAGCAGTACTTC. Translated: CASSEQDYEQYF.

The chain links TRBV9 to TRBJ2-7; 8 bases are shared with TRBD1. The length of the CDR3 is 15 residues. Trimming removed 4 bases from V and 3 bases from J; junction bases left unmatched: 9. The germline CDR1 and CDR2 sequences are SGDLS and YYNGEE. CDR3 DNA: TGTGCCAGCAGCCCCACGGGACAGGATGTCTACGAGCAGTACTTC. Its protein is CASSPTGQDVYEQYF.

The chain links TRBV15 to TRBJ2-3, with 11 bases that match TRBD2. Germline-derived CDR1 and CDR2 are LNHNV and YYDKDF (reference sequence). CDR3 length equals 17 residues. The V segment lost 3 bases and the J segment 3 bases; nucleotides outside the gene matches: 8. The DNA of the CDR3 is TGTGCCACCAGCAGTGTTCTAGCGGGGGGTAGAACAGATACGCAGTATTTT. Encoded protein: CATSSVLAGGRTDTQYF.

The chain combines TRBV5-6 with TRBJ1-1, with D maybe TRBD1 (6 bases). CDR3 size: 14 residues. The germline V gene has CDR1 SGHDT and CDR2 YYEEEE. V was trimmed by 3 bases and J by 4 bases, leaving 13 bases between them. In nucleotides, the CDR3 is TGTGCCAGCAGCTCGGCCAGGGGCCCCACTGAAGCTTTCTTT. Amino acids: CASSSARGPTEAFF.

The J gene is TRBJ1-5, the V gene TRBV3-1 (or the pseudogene TRBV3-2); tentatively, D is TRBD1 (6 bases). V lost 0 bases to trimming and J lost 7 bases, with 16 bases between them. CDR1 LGHDT and CDR2 YNNKEL come from the germline V gene (reference sequence). This CDR3 has 16 residues. The CDR3 DNA follows: TGTGCCAGCAGCCAAGATCGTCCAGGGGCTTCACAGCCCCAGCATTTT. It is translated as CASSQDRPGASQPQHF.

In nucleotides, the CDR3 is TGCGCCAGCAGCTTCTCTACCTTGGATCGGCGGGGCTACACCTTC. This codes for CASSFSTLDRRGYTF. The chain has TRBV5-1 and TRBJ1-2; no reliable D call. The germline V gene encodes CDR1 SGHRS and CDR2 YFSETQ. The CDR3 has 15 amino acids. Between the trimmed V and J ends, which lost 2 bases and 8 bases, there was a span of 19 bases.

Written as DNA, the CDR3 is TGTGCCAGCGGACCCTCGGGGTTAAGGACTGAAGCTTTCTTT. Translated: CASGPSGLRTEAFF. The gene calls are TRBV6-5 and TRBJ1-1; D remains unclear. The germline CDR1 and CDR2 sequences are MNHEY and SVGAGI. V was shortened by 8 bases and J by 5 bases, with 18 bases between the two germline ends. CDR3 size: 14 residues.

The chain couples TRBV24-1 to TRBJ1-3; TRBD1 matches at 9 bases. Unmatched junction bases numbered 20, after V lost 9 bases and J lost 0 bases. Germline-derived CDR1 and CDR2 are KGHDR and SFDVKD. CDR3 length: 20 amino acids. The CDR3 DNA is TGTGCCACCGATGAGGACAGGGGAATTCGAACGACCGGCTCTGGAAACACCATATATTTT. Translated: CATDEDRGIRTTGSGNTIYF.

The rearrangement joins TRBV19 to TRBJ1-2; D uncertain. Trimming cost V 4 bases and J 3 bases, with 6 bases left between them. Looked up from germline, CDR1 is LNHDA and CDR2 is SQIVND (reference sequence). The CDR3 is made up of 12 amino acids. CDR3 residues: CASSNTDYGYTF. As DNA, the CDR3 is TGTGCCAGTAGTAATACGGACTATGGCTACACCTTC.

V and J are TRBV28 and TRBJ1-4; weak D call: TRBD1 (5 bases). Germline CDR1 MDHEN, CDR2 SYDVKM. Trimming pared 3 bases from V and 7 bases from J, leaving 15 bases between. There are 15 residues in the CDR3. CDR3 nucleotide sequence: TGTGCCAGCAGTTTGGGGACGAGGGGAGGTGAAAAACTGTTTTTT. It encodes CASSLGTRGGEKLFF.

The chain is built from TRBV6-5 and TRBJ1-2; possible D gene TRBD1, 5 bases. V was shortened by 5 bases and J by 4 bases, with 11 bases between the two germline ends. Germline V lookup: CDR1 MNHEY, CDR2 SVGAGI. This CDR3 contains 13 residues. CDR3 amino acids: CASSRAQVYGYTF. The DNA for the CDR3 is TGTGCCAGCAGTCGGGCACAGGTCTATGGCTACACCTTC.

V is TRBV18 and J is TRBJ2-7; the D gene is possibly TRBD1 (5 bases). V was trimmed by 3 bases and J by 1 base, leaving 10 bases between them. CDR3 size: 14 residues. Germline CDR1 KGHSH, CDR2 LQKENI. The CDR3 region is CASSPGRRSYEQYF. The CDR3 region has the DNA TGTGCCAGCTCACCGGGGCGCAGATCCTACGAGCAGTACTTC.

V usage is TRBV18 and J usage is TRBJ1-1, with D uncertain. The germline CDR1 and CDR2 sequences are KGHSH and LQKENI. Trimming took off 5 bases at V and 3 bases at J, with 10 bases between the two ends. This CDR3 has 13 amino acids. CDR3 bases: TGTGCCAGCTCAGTACGGGAGGACACTGAAGCTTTCTTT. Protein product: CASSVREDTEAFF.

The J gene is TRBJ1-3, the V gene TRBV2; 7 nucleotides match TRBD1. The V gene's germline CDR1 is SNHLY and CDR2 FYNNEI. The CDR3 runs 13 residues. V shed 9 bases and J 4 bases; nucleotides not matched to a gene: 6. The CDR3 sequence: CASTGDKGNTIYF. In DNA, the CDR3 is TGTGCCAGTACAGGGGATAAGGGAAACACCATATATTTT.